Following are 3 T cell receptor beta chains from one sample sequenced in a study of shared clonotypes between healthy human individuals. The method was immunoSEQ multiplex PCR; TCRdb's version includes in-frame clones alone and lacks a portion of them. The sample includes approximately 2,000,000 clones, roughly 95% seen only once; the top ten take around 1.8%. Positively selected for CCR7, the CD45RO-negative cells used as naive CD8 cells excluded terminally differentiated effector memory CD45RA+ cells. Sequencing was performed on naive CD8+ T cells from PBMCs. The source of these receptors is a man aged 18 to 30 in good health. Some clones in this sample may be carry-over from other donors' samples.

V is TRBV5-1 and J is TRBJ2-2, with 11 bases lining up with TRBD1. This CDR3 has 16 amino acids. Germline CDR1 and CDR2: SGHRS and YFSETQ. V shed 0 bases and J 4 bases; nucleotides not matched to a gene: 2. The CDR3 spells CASSLGTGGSTGELFF. CDR3 nucleotide sequence: TGCGCCAGCAGCTTGGGGACAGGGGGCAGCACCGGGGAGCTGTTTTTT. The full variable domain, completed using reference TRBV5-1 and TRBJ2-2, is KAGVTQTPRYLIKTRGQQVTLSCSPISGHRSVSWYQQTPGQGLQFLFEYFSETQRNKGNFPGRFSGRQFSNSRSEMNVSTLELGDSALYLCASSLGTGGSTGELFFGEGSRLTVL.

V usage is TRBV10-3 and J usage is TRBJ2-3, with D possibly being TRBD1 (5 bases). V lost 3 bases and J lost 1, with 17 bases in between. CDR3 size: 17 residues. Looked up from germline, CDR1 is ENHRY and CDR2 is SYGVKD. CDR3 DNA: TGTGCCATCAGTGATGGCTCAGGGAATTATGGCACAGATACGCAGTATTTT. Its protein product is CAISDGSGNYGTDTQYF.

CDR3 region: CASSRNTEAFF. Written as DNA, the CDR3 is TGTGCCAGCAGCAGGAACACTGAAGCTTTCTTT. This chain links TRBV5-6 with TRBJ1-1; no clear D. Germline CDR1 and CDR2: SGHDT and YYEEEE. The CDR3 runs to 11 residues. Trimming removed 4 bases at V and 1 base at J, with 2 bases between.